The table lists the clone carrying this T cell receptor (beta chain) with many counts. V was clipped by 1 base and J by 8 bases, with 10 bases between them. Germline loops: CDR1 SGHRS, CDR2 YFSETQ. The CDR3 loop spans 13 amino acids. Unique molecular identifiers tagged the TCRbeta library. Using its own MiXCR run on the PCR reads, TCRdb lists one record per CDR3 protein. The sample consists of fewer than 90,000 distinct CDR3 sequences, about 7% of them appearing once. The sample belongs to a study of T-cell reconstitution after alpha-beta-depleted transplantation in children. This receptor was obtained from a human donor who donated a stem cell graft to a child with acute lymphoblastic leukemia. Sequenced material: PBMCs from the stem cell graft donor, taken from the stem cell graft. The V and J genes are TRBV5-1 and TRBJ2-4; perhaps TRBD2 as D (5 bases). DNA for the CDR3: TGCGCCAGCAGCTTGATAGGGAGTTACATTCAGTACTTC. It encodes CASSLIGSYIQYF.